This T cell receptor (beta chain) was sequenced in a study of Ad26.COV2.S vaccination and SARS-CoV-2 variants. Study outcomes and limitations: Spike-specific TCR breadth was greater in vaccine than placebo recipients. Possibly, TCR breadth and depth analyses underestimated total T cell responses.

The ends were cut back, 1 base at V and 2 bases at J, with 11 bases in the middle. The CDR3 sequence is 14 residues long. In germline, CDR1 is SQVTM, CDR2 ANQGSEA. TCRdb's table, derived via immunoSEQ multiplex PCR, lists solely in-frame clones and lacks some. The sample has around 450,000 clones, 80% to 90% seen once. As regards this clone: What it binds is not known.

Treatment meaning: 15 to 20 received Ad26.COV2.S at low or high dose, single or two shots; about 5 received placebo; per-sample allocation not given. Sampling was done on day 63 after the first vaccine or placebo injection. Donor was an adult aged 18-55 years in Boston. Immunization relied on an Ad26 vector, which expressed Wuhan-strain SARS-CoV-2 spike. The sample consisted of peripheral blood, taken in a trial of Ad26.COV2.S vaccine versus placebo. The receptor's source is a person aged 18-65 years who received the Ad26.COV2.S COVID-19 vaccine or a placebo. The chain recombines TRBV29-1 with TRBJ1-2, with D unclear. The CDR3 nucleotides are TGCAGCGTTGAAGGATTGGGCAGGAACTATGGCTACACCTTC. This codes for CSVEGLGRNYGYTF.